This section outlines one T cell receptor (beta chain) sequence together with its context. Its antigen is currently unknown. V lost 5 bases and J lost 0; bases outside the gene matches: 9. The length of the CDR3 is 16 residues. Germline V CDR1 and CDR2: LNHDA, SQIVND (reference sequence). This entry belongs to a study of cytomegalovirus exposure and HLA in healthy donors. Findings and caveats of the study: In a later analysis, TCR association rates varied by HLA locus: DRB1 most, HLA-C fewest. The authors excluded some V segments, including TRBV6-2 and TRBV6-3, as indistinguishable. TCR beta chains numbering about 160 were designated cytomegalovirus-associated.

The study ran its PCR with 60 Vbeta and 13 Jbeta primers. The protocol was immunoSEQ multiplex PCR, while the TCRdb copy is restricted to in-frame clones and leaves out a portion. The sample has about 170,000 clones, approximately 70% seen once; the top ten hold approximately 5.6%. The TCR originated in a woman aged 18-35 years in good health and CMV-seropositive. Material for sequencing was PBMCs. The gene calls are TRBV19 and TRBJ2-5; 7 positions agree with TRBD2. The DNA of the CDR3 is TGTGCCAGTAGTCCCCGAGGAGCGGGGTACCAAGAGACCCAGTACTTC. It translates to CASSPRGAGYQETQYF.